The 14 T cell receptor beta chains reported below all come from one sample, sequenced in a study of OX40 agonist ivuxolimab in advanced cancers. The assay was immunoSEQ multiplex PCR, and TCRdb's table has in-frame clones only and misses some. The top ten clones hold roughly a sixth of a sample with tens of thousands of clones, roughly 84% of them seen once. Sequences were derived from CD4+ or CD8+ T cells sorted from blood, sampled in a trial of the OX40 agonist ivuxolimab. The receptors derive from an adult with an advanced solid tumor such as melanoma, head and neck, liver or kidney cancer.

The table lists this clone with a count of one. The chain links TRBV7-3 to TRBJ2-5; 7 nucleotides line up with TRBD2. Trimming took 1 base from V and 0 from J; bases not matched to a gene: 8. This CDR3 is built from 17 residues. CDR1 is SGHTA, CDR2 FQGTGA, per germline. Here the CDR3 DNA reads TGTGCCAGCAGCTTAAACCCCACCGGGAGGAACCAAGAGACCCAGTACTTC. Amino acid sequence: CASSLNPTGRNQETQYF.

The rearrangement uses TRBV4-3 and TRBJ1-2, with a tentative D call TRBD1 (5 bases). V was pared by 1 base and J by 7 bases, with 22 bases between. The V gene's germline CDR1 is LGHNA and CDR2 YSLEER. There are 17 residues in the CDR3. CDR3 nucleotide sequence: TGCGCCAGCAGCCAAGCGGAGGGAGTTTCGGTTCAGGGTGGCTACACCTTC. Its translation is CASSQAEGVSVQGGYTF.

The rearrangement joins TRBV27 to TRBJ2-1, with TRBD2 matching 7 bases. The ends lost 2 bases at V and 6 bases at J; junction bases unmatched: 7. The CDR3 totals 15 residues. Germline lookup yields CDR1 MNHEY and CDR2 SMNVEV (reference sequence). The DNA of the CDR3 is TGTGCCAGCAGTTTAATCGGGGGGTCTCTCAATGAGCAGTTCTTC. This codes for CASSLIGGSLNEQFF.

This clone is judged medium-sized. This sequence joins TRBV19 and TRBJ2-3; 10 positions agree with TRBD1. CDR1 and CDR2 from the germline V gene are LNHDA and SQIVND (reference sequence). The CDR3 covers 15 residues. Unmatched junction bases numbered 4, after V lost 7 bases and J lost 0 bases. The CDR3 nucleotides read TGTGCCAGTAAAACGACAGGGGGCAGCACAGATACGCAGTATTTT. Encoded protein: CASKTTGGSTDTQYF.

The chain is built from TRBV19 and TRBJ1-2, with 10 bases identical to TRBD1. CDR1 is LNHDA, CDR2 SQIVND, per germline (reference sequence). J was trimmed by 4 bases and V by 5 bases; bases with no gene match: 7. CDR3 size: 15 residues. In DNA form, the CDR3 reads TGTGCCAGTAGTCCCCGGACAGGGGGTGGCTATGGCTACACCTTC. Its protein is CASSPRTGGGYGYTF.

This chain joins TRBV30 and TRBJ2-2; D might be TRBD1 (6 bases). Germline assignment: CDR1 GTSNPN and CDR2 SVGIG (reference sequence). The CDR3 spans 13 residues. Trimming removed 0 bases from V and 6 bases from J, with 8 bases in between. The CDR3 loop reads CAWSVSGAGELFF. For the CDR3, the DNA is TGTGCCTGGAGTGTATCAGGGGCCGGGGAGCTGTTTTTT.

This chain connects TRBV5-6 to TRBJ1-5; D unclear. Trimming pared 2 bases from V and 9 bases from J, leaving 15 bases between. The CDR3 sequence is 14 residues long. CDR1 SGHDT and CDR2 YYEEEE come from the germline V gene. The CDR3 loop reads CASSFLNGNSPQHF. Here the CDR3 DNA reads TGTGCCAGCAGCTTCCTAAATGGAAATTCGCCCCAGCATTTT.

This chain uses TRBV10-3 with TRBJ1-1, with D perhaps TRBD1 (5 bases). CDR1 ENHRY and CDR2 SYGVKD come from the germline V gene. This CDR3 contains 13 residues. V lost 8 bases to trimming and J lost 3 bases, with 13 bases between them. The CDR3 DNA is TGTGCCATCGGACGATCGACAGACACTGAAGCTTTCTTT. Encoded protein: CAIGRSTDTEAFF.

By share, this clone ranks as medium-sized. This sequence joins TRBV11-2 and TRBJ2-7; a possible D gene is TRBD1 (5 bases). This CDR3 is built from 15 residues. Per germline, CDR1 SGHAT and CDR2 FQNNGV. V lost 8 bases and J 4 bases, leaving 21 bases between the germline ends. CDR3 nucleotide sequence: TGTGCCAGCTCGAAAAACCGGCAGGGTGGTTACGAGCAGTACTTC. Amino acids: CASSKNRQGGYEQYF. The variable domain in full, with the rest retrieved from reference TRBV11-2 and TRBJ2-7, is EAGVAQSPRYKIIEKRQSVAFWCNPISGHATLYWYQQILGQGPKLLIQFQNNGVVDDSQLPKDRFSAERLKGVDSTLKIQPAKLEDSAVYLCASSKNRQGGYEQYFGPGTRLTVT.

The V and J genes are TRBV27 and TRBJ1-2; 8 bases map to TRBD1. V shed 5 bases and J 1 base; nucleotides not matched to a gene: 6. This CDR3 has 15 residues. Germline assignment: CDR1 MNHEY and CDR2 SMNVEV (reference sequence). This chain's CDR3 is CASSPRTGINYGYTF. CDR3 sequence (DNA): TGTGCCAGCAGTCCTAGGACAGGGATTAACTATGGCTACACCTTC.

V and J are TRBV30 and TRBJ2-5, with TRBD1 matching over 9 bases. The junction had 7 bases not matched to a gene; V was cut back by 4 bases and J by 1 base. The CDR3 is 15 residues long. CDR1 is GTSNPN, CDR2 SVGIG, per germline (reference sequence). The CDR3 nucleotides are TGTGCCTGGACAGTTACAGGGGGCTCCCAAGAGACCCAGTACTTC. This codes for CAWTVTGGSQETQYF.

The chain recombines TRBV7-3 with TRBJ2-2; a weak D match, TRBD1 (6 bases). CDR1 is SGHTA, CDR2 FQGTGA, per germline. Trimming cost V 3 bases and J 1 base, with 6 bases left between them. This CDR3 is built from 14 residues. The CDR3 nucleotides read TGTGCCAGCAGCTTGACAGGGAACACCGGGGAGCTGTTTTTT. The encoded protein is CASSLTGNTGELFF.

V and J are TRBV5-1 and TRBJ2-7; TRBD1 is a possible D gene (6 bases). Trimming removed 3 bases at V and 2 bases at J, with 9 bases between. The V gene's germline CDR1 is SGHRS and CDR2 YFSETQ. This CDR3 has 13 residues. CDR3 nucleotides: TGCGCCAGCAGCTCGGACAGCGCCTACGAGCAGTACTTC. Translation: CASSSDSAYEQYF.

The chain combines TRBV11-1 with TRBJ2-7; 12 nucleotides agree with TRBD2. In germline, CDR1 is SGHAT, CDR2 FQDESV (reference sequence). With 4 bases clipped from V and 2 bases from J, the junction kept 3 bases outside the gene matches. The CDR3 is made up of 15 amino acids. CDR3 sequence reads: CASSSLAGGPYEQYF. Written as DNA, the CDR3 is TGTGCCAGCAGCTCTCTAGCGGGAGGGCCCTACGAGCAGTACTTC.